A selection of T cell receptor beta chains follows, all from one sample in a study of tumor-infiltrating lymphocytes in primary liver carcinoma. MiXCR was run by TCRdb on the multiplex PCR reads, yielding one entry per CDR3 protein. The repertoire holds about 310,000 distinct CDR3 sequences, more than 55% seen once, with roughly 8.6% in the top ten. The sample consisted of peripheral blood. Receptors originate from a middle-aged man with primary liver carcinoma and hepatitis B virus infection. Each CDR3 is given with its conserved first and last residue. Each record gives: CDR3 length, V gene, J gene, CDR3 protein.

>16|TRBV11-2|TRBJ2-1
CASSPVGGGNHNEQFF
>14|TRBV29-1|TRBJ1-4
CSVDRGGTNEKPFF
>14|TRBV29-1|TRBJ2-7
CSATVGTSAHEQYF
>15|TRBV5-4|TRBJ2-7
CASSSDSPSSYEQYF
>17|TRBV10-3|TRBJ2-5
CDIGLGLAGGPGETQYF
>17|TRBV11-2|TRBJ2-5
CASSLARRPEGVETQYF
>11|TRBV6-6|TRBJ2-2
CASSYPGELFF
>13|TRBV12-3/TRBV12-4|TRBJ2-2
CASSFANTGELFF
>14|TRBV6-1|TRBJ1-5
CASSEGWGEQPQHF
>15|TRBV6-5|TRBJ2-2
CSSSYMTGYTGELFF
>14|TRBV14|TRBJ1-1
CASSQVSGHTEAFF
>17|TRBV6-1|TRBJ1-5
CASSEAGSTLTNQPQHF
>14|TRBV24-1|TRBJ2-2
CATSDPGTTGELFF
>15|TRBV6-5|TRBJ1-5
CAGSFRQGTNQPQHF
>16|TRBV11-2|TRBJ2-3
CANSLGLAGGVDTQYF
>16|TRBV11-1|TRBJ1-1
CTSSRRPGRELAEAFF